This TCR beta chain was sequenced for a study of shared clonotypes between healthy human individuals. Only one count was recorded for this clone. Sequenced by immunoSEQ multiplex PCR; TCRdb stores in-frame clones only, minus some. This sample has over a million clones; around 97% occur once, and the top ten carry more than 0.9%. The receptor was derived from a man between 25 and 39 years old in good health. The sequenced sample consisted of naive CD4+ T cells sorted from blood. Specified subset: CD45RA+ positively selected.

DNA for the CDR3: TGTGCCAGCAGCTTAGCAGGGCTGGGTGGCTACACCTTC. Translation gives CASSLAGLGGYTF. The rearrangement uses TRBV7-9 and TRBJ1-2; D unresolved. CDR3 length: 13 residues. Germline CDR1 and CDR2: SEHNR and FQNEAQ (reference sequence). V gave up 0 bases and J gave up 7 bases, with 9 bases separating them.